Shown below are 15 T cell receptor beta chains from a single sample sequenced in a study of blood T cell repertoires in COVID-19. The repertoire was sequenced with immunoSEQ multiplex PCR; TCRdb's copy has only in-frame clones and lacks some. The repertoire has around 160,000 clones, roughly 84% of them found once; the top ten carry 5% to 7%. The specimen sequenced was PBMCs or T cells enriched from blood (not recorded which). These receptors came from a woman in her forties or fifties who had been exposed to COVID-19.

The chain employs TRBV9 and TRBJ2-2; the match to TRBD2 covers 12 bases. This CDR3 has 14 amino acids. Per germline, CDR1 SGDLS and CDR2 YYNGEE. With 3 bases clipped from V and 6 bases from J, the junction kept 0 bases outside the gene matches. CDR3 coding DNA: TGTGCCAGCAGCGGGACTAGCGGGGCCGGGGAGCTGTTTTTT. Translating it yields CASSGTSGAGELFF.

The chain links TRBV7-2 to TRBJ2-3; TRBD2 matches 7 bases. Germline trimming cut 1 base from V and 4 bases from J; bases unmatched to any gene: 2. The CDR3 loop spans 14 amino acids. The germline gives CDR1 SGHTA, CDR2 FQGNSA. The CDR3 here is CASSLGGGADTQYF. The CDR3 nucleotides read TGTGCCAGCAGCTTAGGGGGGGGAGCAGATACGCAGTATTTT.

This clone has a single count. The J gene is TRBJ2-3, the V gene TRBV6-5; TRBD2 might be the D (6 bases). V lost 7 bases and J lost 2, with 10 bases in between. The CDR3 contains 13 residues. Germline CDR1 MNHEY, CDR2 SVGAGI. CDR3 nucleotide sequence: TGTGCCAGCAATGCGGGGACCACAGATACGCAGTATTTT. This codes for CASNAGTTDTQYF.

This chain uses TRBV15 with TRBJ2-7; possibly TRBD1 for D (5 bases). V was trimmed by 0 bases and J by 7 bases, leaving 10 bases between them. The CDR3 extends over 13 amino acids. Germline V gives CDR1 LNHNV, CDR2 YYDKDF (reference sequence). The CDR3 protein is CATSRDGAGEQYF. The CDR3 bases are TGTGCCACCAGCAGAGATGGGGCAGGAGAGCAGTACTTC.

DNA of the CDR3: TGTGCCAGCAGCAGGGACAGGGTAGGGAATGAGCAGTTCTTC. Amino acid sequence: CASSRDRVGNEQFF. V usage is TRBV6-5 and J usage is TRBJ2-1, with 9 bases fitting TRBD1. Looked up from germline, CDR1 is MNHEY and CDR2 is SVGAGI. The CDR3 totals 14 residues. V was pared by 6 bases and J by 7 bases, with 7 bases of the junction left unmatched.

The rearrangement uses TRBV6-4 and TRBJ1-1; D ambiguous. V dropped 10 bases and J dropped 7 bases, with 10 bases sitting between them. CDR3 size: 10 residues. Germline V CDR1 and CDR2: MRHNA, SNTAGT. CDR3 sequence (DNA): TGTGCCACTGACGAGGTTGAAGCTTTCTTT. This encodes CATDEVEAFF.

The chain couples TRBV6-2 or TRBV6-3 to TRBJ2-3; 7 bases match TRBD2. In germline, CDR1 is MNHEY, CDR2 SVGEGT. The CDR3 is 16 amino acids. V lost 2 bases to trimming and J lost 0 bases; unmatched junction nucleotides: 5. The CDR3 region is CASSYLAVASTDTQYF. The CDR3 bases are TGTGCCAGCAGTTACCTAGCGGTTGCTAGCACAGATACGCAGTATTTT.

This chain joins TRBV15 and TRBJ1-1, with 7 positions matching TRBD1. The CDR3 is 15 residues long. Germline loops: CDR1 LNHNV, CDR2 YYDKDF (reference sequence). V gave up 5 bases and J gave up 1 base; unmatched junction bases: 7. The CDR3 protein is CATSSPGGQNTEAFF. The CDR3 nucleotides are TGTGCCACCAGCTCTCCAGGGGGACAGAACACTGAAGCTTTCTTT.

The CDR3 coding sequence is TGTGCCAGCAGCCAAGATTTCATCACTAGAGGACCCACTGAAGCTTTCTTT. Translated: CASSQDFITRGPTEAFF. The chain couples TRBV3-1 (or the pseudogene TRBV3-2) to TRBJ1-1; D gene uncertain. V lost 0 bases, J lost 4 bases, and 18 bases lay in between. This CDR3 is built from 17 residues. The germline V gene encodes CDR1 LGHDT and CDR2 YNNKEL (reference sequence).

This rearrangement joins TRBV5-1 to TRBJ2-1; 10 positions agree with TRBD2. The V gene's germline CDR1 is SGHRS and CDR2 YFSETQ. The junction had 7 bases not matched to a gene; V was cut back by 0 bases and J by 4 bases. This CDR3 has 17 residues. The CDR3 here is CASSLEPSGSPYNEQFF. CDR3 DNA sequence: TGCGCCAGCAGCTTGGAGCCTAGCGGGAGTCCGTACAATGAGCAGTTCTTC.

The chain is built from TRBV3-1 (or the pseudogene TRBV3-2) and TRBJ2-5; D perhaps matches TRBD2 (6 bases). The V gene lost 4 bases and the J gene lost 5 bases, with 23 bases spanning the gap. The CDR3 covers 17 residues. Germline CDR1 LGHDT, CDR2 YNNKEL (reference sequence). The CDR3 is CASSPTLGGTRAETQYF. CDR3 coding DNA: TGTGCCAGCAGCCCTACACTCGGGGGTACTAGGGCCGAGACCCAGTACTTC.

The chain carries TRBV5-5 and TRBJ1-6, with 7 bases that match TRBD1. The CDR3 loop spans 18 amino acids. The V gene's germline CDR1 is SGHKS and CDR2 YYEKEE (reference sequence). The V segment lost 4 bases and the J segment 0 bases; nucleotides outside the gene matches: 10. Here the CDR3 DNA reads TGTGCCAGCAGCCGTACTCATAGACAGGGCTCCTATAATTCACCCCTCCACTTT. Translating it yields CASSRTHRQGSYNSPLHF.

The chain uses TRBV6-5 and TRBJ1-4, with a possible D match to TRBD1 (6 bases). The length of the CDR3 is 15 residues. The V and J ends lost 11 bases and 0 bases respectively, with 16 bases between them. The germline V gene has CDR1 MNHEY and CDR2 SVGAGI. CDR3 region: CASRAPGATNEKLFF. Here the CDR3 DNA reads TGTGCCTCTCGAGCCCCAGGGGCAACTAATGAAAAACTGTTTTTT.

The rearrangement uses TRBV19 and TRBJ2-5; 11 positions agree with TRBD2. Germline lookup yields CDR1 LNHDA and CDR2 SQIVND (reference sequence). V lost 4 bases to trimming and J lost 4 bases; unmatched junction nucleotides: 5. This CDR3 is built from 15 residues. The CDR3: CASSTGLAGTETQYF. The CDR3 DNA sequence: TGTGCCAGTAGTACCGGACTAGCGGGTACAGAGACCCAGTACTTC.

This rearrangement joins TRBV18 to TRBJ1-3; D perhaps matches TRBD1 (5 bases). There are 17 residues in the CDR3. CDR1 KGHSH and CDR2 LQKENI come from the germline V gene. V lost 3 bases and J 0 bases, leaving 15 bases between the germline ends. CDR3 sequence reads: CASSPNDSNFSGNTIYF. CDR3 in DNA: TGTGCCAGCTCACCGAATGACAGTAATTTCTCTGGAAACACCATATATTTT. Full variable domain (rest looked up from reference TRBV18 and TRBJ1-3): NAGVMQNPRHLVRRRGQEARLRCSPMKGHSHVYWYRQLPEEGLKFMVYLQKENIIDESGMPKERFSAEFPKEGPSILRIQQVVRGDSAAYFCASSPNDSNFSGNTIYFGEGSWLTVV.